The present entry profiles one T cell receptor (beta chain) with its context. Its antigen remains unidentified. The Oncomine TCR Beta short-read assay sequenced DNA from cultured CD4+ T cells. TCRdb reanalysed the PCR reads using MiXCR and keeps one entry per CDR3 protein. In the table there are about 15,000 distinct CDR3 sequences, roughly 45% of which are singletons. Treatment denoted: 10-day PBMC culture with coronavirus spike peptide pools or control peptides (ViraFEST assay). Expansion of antigen-specific T cells with peptide pools by ViraFEST preceded sequencing of TCRs. PBMC cultures, at approximately 2 million cells per well, received approximately 9.1 IU/ml IL-2 and around 11 ug/ml peptide pools. This sample was included in a study of vaccination and CD4 T cells after COVID-19. Study at large: Convalescent donors totaled six males and four females, including two who were Hispanic.

V was clipped by 4 bases and J by 3 bases, with 18 bases between them. Germline-derived CDR1 and CDR2 are LGHNT and FRNRAP. There are 16 residues in the CDR3. Study findings and constraints: Only post-vaccination samples contained a median approximately 90% of the reactive clones in convalescent patients.

Sequences were derived from CD4+ T cells from blood, cultured in vitro, sampled before SARS-CoV-2 vaccination. The chain combines TRBV12-5 with TRBJ1-1; D gene unclear. This receptor was taken from a human donor who had recovered from COVID-19. Here the CDR3 reads CASGSPFGGFDTEAFF. In nucleotides, the CDR3 is TGTGCTAGTGGTTCGCCTTTTGGTGGGTTCGACACTGAAGCTTTCTTT.